The next 28 T cell receptor beta chains were all read from a single sample in a study of patients and donors after allogeneic stem cell transplantation. TCRdb recomputed calls from the RT-PCR reads with MiXCR, one row per CDR3 protein. Found here are tens of thousands of distinct CDR3 sequences, 4.5% to 5% of them singletons; the top ten hold 2.6%. The sample was blood, either unsorted or a sorted T cell fraction (not recorded which). These receptors came from a human donor who was either an allogeneic HSCT recipient or a stem cell or donor lymphocyte infusion donor (not recorded which). It is not recorded whose cells these are; they may come from a transplant donor.

This clonotype was seen repeatedly, ten times or more. V is TRBV9 and J is TRBJ2-7; TRBD2 matches 9 bases. The V segment lost 4 bases and the J segment 5 bases; nucleotides outside the gene matches: 7. The CDR3 sequence is 14 residues long. Looked up from germline, CDR1 is SGDLS and CDR2 is YYNGEE. The CDR3 nucleotides read TGTGCCAGCAGCCCCGGACTAGCGAGCGACGAGCAGTACTTC. This translates into CASSPGLASDEQYF.

This clonotype was observed many times. The chain joins TRBV7-9 to TRBJ2-3; maybe TRBD1 (5 bases). Trimming took 0 bases from V and 0 from J, leaving 13 bases between them. Germline V gives CDR1 SEHNR, CDR2 FQNEAQ (reference sequence). The CDR3 contains 17 residues. The CDR3 DNA follows: TGTGCCAGCAGCTTAGCATCCGTCAGGGCAAGCACAGATACGCAGTATTTT. Amino acid sequence: CASSLASVRASTDTQYF.

This clonotype was counted ten times or more. The chain employs TRBV6-1 and TRBJ1-5, with 7 positions matching TRBD1. V shed 8 bases, J shed 3 bases, and the junction held 10 bases outside the gene matches. Looked up from germline, CDR1 is MNHNS and CDR2 is SASEGT. The CDR3 totals 15 residues. The CDR3 is CASQGTVKDNQPQHF. The CDR3 DNA is TGTGCCAGCCAAGGGACAGTAAAGGACAATCAGCCCCAGCATTTT.

On this clonotype: A much larger clone differs from this one at a single base, so this may be a read error. The chain recombines TRBV5-1 with TRBJ2-5, with D perhaps being TRBD1 or TRBD2 (5 bases each). CDR3 length equals 13 residues. Germline V gene lookup returns CDR1 SGHRS and CDR2 YFSETQ. CDR3 amino acids: CASSPQGRENQYF. The CDR3 region has the DNA TGCGCCAGCAGCCCTCAGGGAAGGGAGAACCAGTACTTC.

This clonotype was picked up many times. Here the CDR3 reads CASSKLAAEEETQYF. The DNA of the CDR3 is TGTGCCAGCAGCAAACTAGCGGCGGAAGAAGAGACCCAGTACTTC. V gene TRBV21-1 combines with J gene TRBJ2-5; the table names TRBD2, a call not compared with the DNA. TRBV21-1 is a pseudogene locus. This CDR3 is 15 amino acids long.

At least ten counts were recorded for this clonotype. The gene calls are TRBV12-3 or TRBV12-4 and TRBJ1-1, with a possible D match to TRBD1 (5 bases). V lost 6 bases to trimming and J lost 8 bases, with 16 bases between them. The CDR3 consists of 13 residues. In nucleotides, the CDR3 is TGTGCCAGCAGGCCGGACACGGGAATCGAAGCTTTCTTT. It specifies CASRPDTGIEAFF.

Remarks on this clonotype: This may be a read error: a much more frequent sequence differs by one nucleotide. This chain connects TRBV20-1 to TRBJ2-1, with 7 bases identical to TRBD1. Germline V CDR1 and CDR2: DFQATT, SNEGSKA (reference sequence). The CDR3 is 14 residues long. CDR3 sequence reads: CRASRQGAYNEQFF. In nucleotides, the CDR3 is TGCAGAGCTAGTCGGCAGGGGGCCTACAATGAGCAGTTCTTC.

The gene calls are TRBV11-3 and TRBJ2-7; D gene ambiguous. The CDR3 loop spans 14 amino acids. V was trimmed by 3 bases and J by 2 bases, leaving 11 bases between them. The V gene's germline CDR1 is SGHNT and CDR2 YENEEA. The CDR3 loop reads CASSFSRKPYEQYF. Here the CDR3 DNA reads TGTGCCAGCAGCTTTTCACGGAAGCCCTACGAGCAGTACTTC. Using reference TRBV11-3 and TRBJ2-7 for the parts outside the CDR3, the full variable domain is EAGVVQSPRYKIIEKKQPVAFWCNPISGHNTLYWYLQNLGQGPELLIRYENEEAVDDSQLPKDRFSAERLKGVDSTLKIQPAELGDSAVYLCASSFSRKPYEQYFGPGTRLTVT.

This clonotype came up a few times. The V and J genes are TRBV5-6 and TRBJ1-4, with a tentative D call TRBD1 (6 bases). Germline CDR1 and CDR2: SGHDT and YYEEEE. Trimming took 5 bases from V and 7 from J, leaving 18 bases between them. The CDR3 covers 15 residues. CDR3: CASRSQGTSFEKLFF. CDR3 coding DNA: TGTGCCAGCAGGTCCCAGGGGACGTCCTTTGAAAAACTGTTTTTT.

This clonotype has a count of ten or more. The chain employs TRBV28 and TRBJ1-1, with D uncertain. The CDR3 runs to 12 residues. Germline V gene lookup returns CDR1 MDHEN and CDR2 SYDVKM. CDR3 DNA sequence: TGTGCTACACTGGCGGCGGGCCTATTGGGTTTCTTT. It codes for CATLAAGLLGFF.

This clonotype occurred many times. The chain carries TRBV2 and TRBJ2-7; 10 positions agree with TRBD1. V lost 3 bases, J lost 5 bases, and 4 bases stayed unmatched. The germline CDR1 and CDR2 sequences are SNHLY and FYNNEI. CDR3 length: 14 residues. DNA of the CDR3: TGTGCCAGCAGTGATCGACAGGGGGCCCACGAGCAGTACTTC. Translation gives CASSDRQGAHEQYF.

At least ten counts were recorded for this clonotype. This chain links TRBV28 with TRBJ2-3, with a tentative D call TRBD2 (6 bases). The CDR3 has 13 residues. V lost 5 bases to trimming and J lost 10 bases, with 16 bases between them. Germline V gene data show CDR1 as MDHEN and CDR2 as SYDVKM. The CDR3 is CASSLSTGVPQYF. In DNA, the CDR3 is TGTGCCAGCAGTCTCTCTACGGGAGTCCCGCAGTATTTT.

At least ten counts were recorded for this clonotype. The CDR3 region is CASNGGSTYGYTF. DNA for the CDR3: TGTGCCAGCAACGGCGGGTCTACCTATGGCTACACCTTC. This sequence joins TRBV2 and TRBJ1-2, with unresolved D. V was trimmed by 7 bases and J by 4 bases, leaving 13 bases between them. The CDR3 is 13 amino acids. The germline V gene has CDR1 SNHLY and CDR2 FYNNEI.

In this sample, this clonotype turned up a few times. The chain is built from TRBV4-1 and TRBJ2-7; TRBD1 agrees at 9 bases. Germline assignment: CDR1 MGHRA and CDR2 YSYEKL. This CDR3 has 14 residues. V was clipped by 3 bases and J by 5 bases; unmatched bases: 5. CDR3 amino acids: CASSHIQGAHEQYF. CDR3 coding DNA: TGCGCCAGCAGCCATATACAGGGGGCACACGAGCAGTACTTC.

This clonotype occurred many times. The chain uses TRBV27 and TRBJ2-2, with 11 bases that match TRBD2. The CDR3 length is 15 residues. Germline V gene lookup returns CDR1 MNHEY and CDR2 SMNVEV (reference sequence). V lost 5 bases, J lost 5 bases, and 4 bases stayed unmatched. CDR3 protein: CASSITSGSTGELFF. CDR3 bases: TGTGCCAGCAGTATCACTAGCGGGAGTACCGGGGAGCTGTTTTTT.

This clonotype was observed at least ten times. The CDR3 region is CASSIVLENNQPQHF. CDR3 coding DNA: TGTGCCAGTAGTATAGTACTGGAGAACAATCAGCCCCAGCATTTT. V usage is TRBV19 and J usage is TRBJ1-5, with D unresolved. Germline assignment: CDR1 LNHDA and CDR2 SQIVND (reference sequence). The V end was cut by 1 base, the J end by 3 bases, with 10 bases between. The length of the CDR3 is 15 residues.

This clonotype was observed many times. This chain connects TRBV27 to TRBJ1-1; TRBD1 agrees at 8 bases. The CDR3 has 17 amino acids. Germline CDR1 MNHEY, CDR2 SMNVEV (reference sequence). With 6 bases clipped from V and 5 bases from J, the junction kept 17 bases outside the gene matches. The DNA of the CDR3 is TGTGCCAGCAGCCCGGCCGCAGGGGGCTTGGCTGGGACTGAAGCTTTCTTT. Translated: CASSPAAGGLAGTEAFF.

This clonotype was recorded many times. V gene TRBV9 combines with J gene TRBJ2-3; no firm D call. V shed 0 bases and J shed 0 bases, with 8 bases lying between them. CDR1 is SGDLS, CDR2 YYNGEE, per germline. This CDR3 has 15 amino acids. The CDR3 is CASSVGSASTDTQYF. CDR3 DNA sequence: TGTGCCAGCAGCGTAGGTTCAGCCAGCACAGATACGCAGTATTTT.

Only a few counts were recorded for this clonotype. The gene calls are TRBV18 and TRBJ2-7; 7 bases map to TRBD1. CDR1 is KGHSH, CDR2 LQKENI, per germline. V was pared by 2 bases and J by 1 base, with 5 bases of the junction left unmatched. This CDR3 region has 15 residues. CDR3 loop: CASSPRGQGSYEQYF. CDR3 coding DNA: TGTGCCAGCTCACCAAGGGGGCAGGGTTCCTACGAGCAGTACTTC.

This clonotype was detected ten times or more. V gene TRBV6-5 combines with J gene TRBJ2-2; D might be TRBD1 or TRBD2, each matching 5 bases. This CDR3 spans 18 amino acids. V lost 3 bases to trimming and J lost 2 bases, with 19 bases between them. Germline CDR1 reads MNHEY; CDR2 reads SVGAGI. This CDR3 is CASSYLIGDGPNTGELFF. The CDR3 DNA sequence: TGTGCCAGCAGTTATCTAATAGGGGACGGCCCTAACACCGGGGAGCTGTTTTTT.

In this sample, this clonotype is medium-sized. V usage is TRBV12-3 or TRBV12-4 and J usage is TRBJ1-1; D remains unclear. The CDR3 consists of 11 residues. V gave up 6 bases and J gave up 2 bases, with 4 bases separating them. In DNA form, the CDR3 reads TGTGCCAGCAGCAGAAACACTGAAGCTTTCTTT. Translation: CASSRNTEAFF.

This clonotype was observed at least ten times. This rearrangement joins TRBV6-2 or TRBV6-3 to TRBJ2-1; D is uncertain. Germline V gives CDR1 MNHEY, CDR2 SVGEGT. The CDR3 has 17 amino acids. The V end lost 0 bases, the J end lost 3 bases, and 15 bases lay between the germline ends. CDR3 protein: CASSYSPPGGVYNEQFF. CDR3 sequence (DNA): TGTGCCAGCAGTTACTCTCCTCCCGGCGGAGTCTACAATGAGCAGTTCTTC.

The sample holds a few counts of this clonotype. V and J are TRBV4-1 and TRBJ2-6, with D possibly called TRBD1 or TRBD2 (6 bases each). Per germline, CDR1 MGHRA and CDR2 YSYEKL. V was pared by 2 bases and J by 0 bases, with 23 bases between. This CDR3 region has 21 residues. The CDR3 DNA reads TGCGCCAGCAGCCAAATAGCCCTAGGGGGGTCCGCTTACTCTGGGGCCAACGTCCTGACTTTC. Translation: CASSQIALGGSAYSGANVLTF.

This clonotype has ten or more counts. This chain joins TRBV27 and TRBJ1-5; D not resolved. Germline assignment: CDR1 MNHEY and CDR2 SMNVEV (reference sequence). The CDR3 is made up of 13 amino acids. V was shortened by 5 bases and J by 8 bases, with 13 bases between the two germline ends. The CDR3 sequence is CASSPRDDEPQHF. Written as DNA, the CDR3 is TGTGCCAGCAGTCCCCGGGATGACGAGCCCCAGCATTTT.

This clonotype was counted many times. This chain connects TRBV18 to TRBJ1-1; tentatively, D is TRBD1 (5 bases). V lost 6 bases and J 1 base, leaving 15 bases between the germline ends. The CDR3 extends over 15 amino acids. The germline V gene has CDR1 KGHSH and CDR2 LQKENI. The CDR3, as DNA: TGTGCCAGCTCTCGATCCGGGGCAGAGAACACTGAAGCTTTCTTT. Translated, it gives CASSRSGAENTEAFF.

This clonotype occurred many times. The J gene is TRBJ1-2, the V gene TRBV10-3; TRBD1 agrees at 8 bases. This CDR3 is built from 14 residues. Germline loops: CDR1 ENHRY, CDR2 SYGVKD. V dropped 0 bases and J dropped 4; count of bases not matched to a gene: 1. Here the CDR3 reads CAISESTGVYGYTF. CDR3 in DNA: TGTGCCATCAGTGAGTCGACAGGGGTCTATGGCTACACCTTC.

This chain joins TRBV6-2 or TRBV6-3 and TRBJ1-1; no definite D call. The germline V and J ends were trimmed by 7 bases and 1 base, with 7 bases remaining between them. The CDR3 spans 12 residues. Germline assignment: CDR1 MNHEY and CDR2 SVGEGT. DNA of the CDR3: TGTGCCAGCAATCGTGGGAACACTGAAGCTTTCTTT. Translated: CASNRGNTEAFF.

Ten or more counts support this clonotype. The genes are TRBV7-9 and TRBJ1-2; a possible D gene is TRBD1 (6 bases). V lost 3 bases and J 7 bases, leaving 9 bases between the germline ends. The CDR3 extends over 12 amino acids. The germline gives CDR1 SEHNR, CDR2 FQNEAQ (reference sequence). The CDR3 sequence: CASSFSDSGYTF. CDR3 bases: TGTGCCAGCAGCTTTTCGGACAGTGGCTACACCTTC.